The 10 T cell receptor beta chains presented below share a single source sample, sequenced in a study of blood T cell repertoires in COVID-19. Assay: immunoSEQ multiplex PCR; the TCRdb copy retains only in-frame clones and omits some. The data show approximately 220,000 clones, with under 90% seen just once and roughly 4% held by the top ten. Specimen: PBMCs or T cells enriched from blood (not recorded which). These receptors were obtained from a young woman with acute COVID-19.

The J gene is TRBJ1-4, the V gene TRBV28; 8 nucleotides line up with TRBD1. This CDR3 is built from 13 residues. Trimming at V came to 7 bases and at J to 8 bases, leaving 6 bases not matched to a gene. Germline CDR1 and CDR2: MDHEN and SYDVKM. The CDR3 loop is CASTTGVGEKLFF. As DNA, the CDR3 is TGTGCCAGCACGACAGGGGTGGGAGAAAAACTGTTTTTT. The entire variable domain, with the rest obtained from reference TRBV28 and TRBJ1-4, is as follows: DVKVTQSSRYLVKRTGEKVFLECVQDMDHENMFWYRQDPGLGLRLIYFSYDVKMKEKGDIPEGYSVSREKKERFSLILESASTNQTSMYLCASTTGVGEKLFFGSGTQLSVL.

V is TRBV9 and J is TRBJ2-7; TRBD2 aligns across 9 bases. Trimming took 3 bases from V and 3 from J; bases not matched to a gene: 7. The length of the CDR3 is 15 residues. The germline V gene encodes CDR1 SGDLS and CDR2 YYNGEE. The CDR3 protein is CASSGAAGGGYEQYF. Written as DNA, the CDR3 is TGTGCCAGCAGCGGCGCCGCGGGGGGGGGCTACGAGCAGTACTTC.

The rearrangement joins TRBV28 to TRBJ1-2; 7 bases match TRBD1. The V segment lost 7 bases and the J segment 4 bases; nucleotides outside the gene matches: 6. This CDR3 contains 13 residues. CDR1 is MDHEN, CDR2 SYDVKM, per germline. The CDR3 DNA reads TGTGCCAGCACCACGACAGGGCTCTATGGCTACACCTTC. It is translated as CASTTTGLYGYTF.

The rearrangement joins TRBV13 to TRBJ2-5; no clear D. Germline CDR1 is PRHDT and CDR2 is FYEKMQ (reference sequence). The CDR3 totals 15 residues. The V gene lost 4 bases and the J gene lost 5 bases, with 17 bases spanning the gap. CDR3 sequence (DNA): TGTGCCAGCAGCTCCTATGCAGGTGGTGCGGAGACCCAGTACTTC. Translating gives CASSSYAGGAETQYF.

The chain couples TRBV19 to TRBJ1-6; TRBD1 aligns across 7 bases. The CDR3 runs 13 residues. Germline V gives CDR1 LNHDA, CDR2 SQIVND (reference sequence). Losses at the gene ends were 1 base for V and 10 bases for J; bases not matched to a gene: 1. The CDR3 loop is CASSIVRGSPLHF. CDR3 sequence (DNA): TGTGCCAGTAGTATAGTCAGGGGGTCACCCCTCCACTTT. The whole variable domain, filled in from reference TRBV19 and TRBJ1-6, reads DGGITQSPKYLFRKEGQNVTLSCEQNLNHDAMYWYRQDPGQGLRLIYYSQIVNDFQKGDIAEGYSVSREKKESFPLTVTSAQKNPTAFYLCASSIVRGSPLHFGNGTRLTVT.

J is TRBJ2-7 and V is TRBV6-1; 7 nucleotides align to TRBD1. CDR3 size: 15 residues. Germline V gene sequence: CDR1 MNHNS, CDR2 SASEGT. With 2 bases clipped from V and 6 bases from J, the junction kept 10 bases outside the gene matches. The CDR3 nucleotides are TGTGCCAGCAGTGAACCAGTGACAGGGAGAGGCGAGCAGTACTTC. Its protein product is CASSEPVTGRGEQYF.

The chain employs TRBV2 and TRBJ1-1; D is perhaps TRBD1 (5 bases). The germline gives CDR1 SNHLY, CDR2 FYNNEI. CDR3 length: 13 amino acids. The germline V and J ends were trimmed by 6 bases and 5 bases, with 13 bases remaining between them. CDR3 sequence reads: CASSPSGVTEAFF. As DNA, the CDR3 is TGTGCCAGCAGCCCCTCGGGGGTAACTGAAGCTTTCTTT.

The gene calls are TRBV9 and TRBJ1-1; TRBD1 is a possible D gene (5 bases). The V and J ends lost 3 bases and 1 base respectively, with 13 bases between them. CDR3 size: 15 residues. Germline CDR1 SGDLS, CDR2 YYNGEE. The CDR3 here is CASSEDIGANTEAFF. CDR3 DNA: TGTGCCAGCAGCGAGGACATAGGGGCGAACACTGAAGCTTTCTTT.

The V gene is TRBV28, the J gene TRBJ2-5; D uncertain. Germline assignment: CDR1 MDHEN and CDR2 SYDVKM. Deletions cut 3 bases from V and 5 bases from J, with 16 bases between. The CDR3 has 15 residues. CDR3 region: CASSFKVQPLETQYF. The DNA of the CDR3 is TGTGCCAGCAGTTTTAAGGTACAGCCGTTGGAGACCCAGTACTTC. The full variable domain, in which reference TRBV28 and TRBJ2-5 provide the parts outside the CDR3, is DVKVTQSSRYLVKRTGEKVFLECVQDMDHENMFWYRQDPGLGLRLIYFSYDVKMKEKGDIPEGYSVSREKKERFSLILESASTNQTSMYLCASSFKVQPLETQYFGPGTRLLVL.

This rearrangement joins TRBV19 to TRBJ1-3; TRBD1 matches 8 bases. The CDR3 sequence is 14 residues long. Germline assignment: CDR1 LNHDA and CDR2 SQIVND (reference sequence). V lost 8 bases, J lost 2 bases, and 5 bases stayed unmatched. The CDR3 reads CASWTGLAGNTIYF. Here the CDR3 DNA reads TGTGCCAGTTGGACAGGGCTCGCTGGAAACACCATATATTTT.